One T cell receptor (beta chain) is described in this entry. This sample is part of a study of radiotherapy plus CTLA-4 blockade in lung cancer. The protocol was immunoSEQ multiplex PCR, while the TCRdb copy is restricted to in-frame clones and leaves out a portion. The sample yields more than 95,000 clones, about four fifths seen once. CDR1 MNHEY and CDR2 SMNVEV come from the germline V gene (reference sequence). The junction had 14 bases not matched to a gene; V was cut back by 6 bases and J by 8 bases. This CDR3 is built from 16 residues. The sequence derives from a human donor with non-small cell lung cancer who had a partial response to radiotherapy plus ipilimumab. Some clones in this sample may be carry-over from other donors' samples. The chain recombines TRBV27 with TRBJ2-1, with 9 bases identical to TRBD2. The specimen comprised peripheral blood, sampled from a patient treated with radiotherapy plus ipilimumab. The CDR3 sequence: CASRLLAGSPGDEQFF. The CDR3 bases are TGTGCCAGCAGACTTCTAGCGGGGAGCCCTGGGGATGAGCAGTTCTTC.